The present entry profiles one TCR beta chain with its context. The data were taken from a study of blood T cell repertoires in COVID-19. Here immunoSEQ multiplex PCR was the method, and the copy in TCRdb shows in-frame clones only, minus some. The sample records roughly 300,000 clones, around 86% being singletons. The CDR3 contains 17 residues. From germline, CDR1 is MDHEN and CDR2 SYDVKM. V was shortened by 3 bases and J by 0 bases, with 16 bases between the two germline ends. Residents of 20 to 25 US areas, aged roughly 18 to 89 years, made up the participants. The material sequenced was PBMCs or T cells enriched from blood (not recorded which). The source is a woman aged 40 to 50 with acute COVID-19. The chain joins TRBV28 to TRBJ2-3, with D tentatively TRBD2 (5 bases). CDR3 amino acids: CASSFEGGSTSTDTQYF. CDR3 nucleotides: TGTGCCAGCAGTTTTGAGGGCGGTTCCACTAGCACAGATACGCAGTATTTT.